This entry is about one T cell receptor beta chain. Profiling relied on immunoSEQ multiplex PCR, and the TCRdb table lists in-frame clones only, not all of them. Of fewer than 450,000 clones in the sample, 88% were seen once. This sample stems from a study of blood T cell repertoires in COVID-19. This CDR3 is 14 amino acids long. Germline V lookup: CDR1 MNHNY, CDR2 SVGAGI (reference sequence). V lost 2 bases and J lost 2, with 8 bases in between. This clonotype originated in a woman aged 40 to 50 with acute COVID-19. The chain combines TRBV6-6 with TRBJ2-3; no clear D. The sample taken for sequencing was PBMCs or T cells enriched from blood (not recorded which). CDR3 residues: CASSYIIYTDTQYF. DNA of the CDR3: TGTGCCAGCAGTTACATCATCTACACAGATACGCAGTATTTT.